Listed here are 5 T cell receptor beta chains from one sample, sequenced in a study of post-analysis software for immune sequencing data. General study points: A handful of TRBV segments, including TRBV5-6, TRBV5-1 and TRBV20-1, were more frequent in patients than controls.

These receptors' antigens are unknown. TCR beta libraries were prepared from cDNA with unique molecular identifiers. TCRdb re-called the PCR reads through MiXCR, storing one row per CDR3 protein. The sample has some 890,000 distinct CDR3 sequences; approximately 53% are singletons. What was sequenced was blood. All receptors come from a girl between 5 and 17 years old with multiple sclerosis.

The chain employs TRBV7-6 and TRBJ1-1; 9 bases agree with TRBD1. V was pared by 5 bases and J by 1 base, with 5 bases of the junction left unmatched. Germline values: CDR1 SGHVS, CDR2 FNYEAQ. CDR3 length equals 15 residues. CDR3 protein: CASSPGGQGNTEAFF. CDR3 nucleotide sequence: TGTGCCAGCAGCCCGGGGGGACAGGGGAACACTGAAGCTTTCTTT.

CDR3 sequence reads: CASSLVVGDYNEQFF. CDR3 nucleotides: TGTGCCAGCAGCTTAGTCGTGGGGGACTACAATGAGCAGTTCTTC. The gene calls are TRBV7-9 and TRBJ2-1; D is tentatively TRBD1 or TRBD2 (5 bases each). Trimming pared 1 base from V and 3 bases from J, leaving 10 bases between. The CDR3 extends over 15 amino acids. Germline CDR1 and CDR2: SEHNR and FQNEAQ (reference sequence). Full variable domain (outside the CDR3, taken from reference TRBV7-9 and TRBJ2-1): DTGVSQNPRHKITKRGQNVTFRCDPISEHNRLYWYRQTLGQGPEFLTYFQNEAQLEKSRLLSDRFSAERPKGSFSTLEIQRTEQGDSAMYLCASSLVVGDYNEQFFGPGTRLTVL.

This CDR3 reads CSARPVVGCGEQYF. CDR3 DNA: TGCAGTGCTAGACCTGTGGTTGGTTGTGGTGAGCAGTACTTC. The chain employs TRBV20-1 and TRBJ2-7; D is unclear. Germline V gene sequence: CDR1 DFQATT, CDR2 SNEGSKA (reference sequence). The CDR3 has 14 amino acids. V lost 2 bases and J 7 bases, leaving 18 bases between the germline ends.

The genes are TRBV2 and TRBJ1-2, with 8 bases fitting TRBD1. Germline CDR1 reads SNHLY; CDR2 reads FYNNEI. The CDR3 sequence is 15 residues long. V dropped 4 bases and J dropped 2; count of bases not matched to a gene: 6. This CDR3 reads CASSGTGLGNYGYTF. The CDR3 DNA sequence: TGTGCCAGCAGTGGGACAGGGCTGGGGAACTATGGCTACACCTTC.

V and J are TRBV14 and TRBJ2-1; 10 bases align to TRBD1. Germline CDR1 is SGHDN and CDR2 is FVKESK. This CDR3 is 14 amino acids long. The V and J ends lost 4 bases and 8 bases, in that order; junction bases with no gene match: 5. The CDR3: CASSPGQGFDEQFF. The CDR3 region has the DNA TGTGCCAGCAGCCCGGGACAGGGGTTCGATGAGCAGTTCTTC.